This T cell receptor beta chain was found in a study of T cells in women clearing cervical HPV infection. General study results and limits: Richness plus V gene abundances separated cases from controls with AUC about 0.8.

Average input was around 1,100 ng genomic DNA for immunoSEQ TCR beta CDR3 amplification. Using immunoSEQ multiplex PCR, the repertoire was profiled, and TCRdb retains in-frame clones only, with some absent. This sample's clone table lists over 15,000 clones. Germline V lookup: CDR1 SGHVS, CDR2 FNYEAQ. The CDR3 extends over 16 amino acids. Note on this clone: Its antigen remains unknown. The read ends 3 residues before the CDR3 terminus; that terminus is restored from the germline J gene.

Each participant carried one incident cervical HPV16 infection only. The sample comprised blood buffy coat. V and J are TRBV7-6 and TRBJ1-4; 10 positions match TRBD1. The sequence derives from a woman between 18 and 70 years old with a cervical HPV16 infection that either progressed to CIN3+ or cleared (not recorded which). The CDR3 spells CASSPGQGGGANVLFF. The CDR3 bases that were read are TGTGCCAGCAGCCCCGGACAGGGGGGTGGGGCCAACGTA.